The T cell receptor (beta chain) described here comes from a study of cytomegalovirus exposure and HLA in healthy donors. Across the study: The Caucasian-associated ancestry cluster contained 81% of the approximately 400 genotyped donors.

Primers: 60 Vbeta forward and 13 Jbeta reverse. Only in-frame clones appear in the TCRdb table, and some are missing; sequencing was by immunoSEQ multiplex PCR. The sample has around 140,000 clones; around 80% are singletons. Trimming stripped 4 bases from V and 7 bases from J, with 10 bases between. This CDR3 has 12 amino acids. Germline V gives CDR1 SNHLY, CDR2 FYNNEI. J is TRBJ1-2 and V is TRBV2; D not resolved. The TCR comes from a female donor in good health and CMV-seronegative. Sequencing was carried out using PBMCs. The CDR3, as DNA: TGTGCCAGCAGTGTCGGAGGTTCTGGCTACACCTTC. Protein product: CASSVGGSGYTF.